The 21 T cell receptor beta chains presented below share a single source sample, sequenced in a study of blood T cell repertoires in COVID-19. TCRdb's table, derived via immunoSEQ multiplex PCR, lists solely in-frame clones and lacks some. The sample has 100,000 to 150,000 clones, 55% to 70% seen once; the top ten hold approximately 2%. Sequencing was performed on peripheral blood. The receptors derive from a woman between 65 and 79 years old with acute or convalescent COVID-19.

This sequence joins TRBV4-3 and TRBJ2-3, with 9 positions matching TRBD2. CDR3 size: 19 residues. Germline CDR1 LGHNA, CDR2 YSLEER. The trim removed 8 bases at V and 1 base at J, leaving 19 bases unmatched. CDR3: CASRPRGAGGSPGTDTQYF. The DNA for the CDR3 is TGCGCCAGCCGCCCCCGGGGGGCGGGGGGGTCCCCGGGCACAGATACGCAGTATTTT.

The chain combines TRBV12-3 or TRBV12-4 with TRBJ2-1; tentative D call: TRBD2 (5 bases). Trimming left V 3 bases short and J 9 bases short, with 9 bases between. The CDR3 consists of 12 residues. The CDR3 reads CASSFSGTEQFF. CDR3 DNA sequence: TGTGCCAGCAGTTTCTCGGGAACTGAGCAGTTCTTC.

V and J are TRBV6-5 and TRBJ1-5; D perhaps matches TRBD1 (6 bases). Trimming pared 2 bases from V and 5 bases from J, leaving 13 bases between. In germline, CDR1 is MNHEY, CDR2 SVGAGI. The CDR3 is 15 residues long. The CDR3 sequence is CASSYGGRDDQPQHF. The CDR3, as DNA: TGTGCCAGCAGTTACGGGGGCAGGGATGATCAGCCCCAGCATTTT.

This clone was picked up one time. V and J are TRBV2 and TRBJ2-3; 8 positions match TRBD2. The length of the CDR3 is 17 residues. The germline CDR1 and CDR2 sequences are SNHLY and FYNNEI. Trimming cost V 1 base and J 0 bases; bases outside gene matches: 6. This chain's CDR3 is CASSEGGRNPSTDTQYF. In nucleotides, the CDR3 is TGTGCCAGCAGTGAAGGCGGGAGGAACCCTAGCACAGATACGCAGTATTTT.

The gene calls are TRBV29-1 and TRBJ2-5; 8 bases are shared with TRBD1. CDR1 SQVTM and CDR2 ANQGSEA come from the germline V gene. Losses at the gene ends were 4 bases for V and 4 bases for J; bases not matched to a gene: 5. This CDR3 contains 13 residues. CDR3 bases: TGCAGCGTTGGCACAGGGGGAAGAGAGACCCAGTACTTC. This encodes CSVGTGGRETQYF. Combining the CDR3 with reference TRBV29-1 and TRBJ2-5 gives the whole variable domain SAVISQKPSRDICQRGTSLTIQCQVDSQVTMMFWYRQQPGQSLTLIATANQGSEATYESGFVIDKFPISRPNLTFSTLTVSNMSPEDSSIYLCSVGTGGRETQYFGPGTRLLVL.

The chain links TRBV25-1 to TRBJ2-1, with D maybe TRBD2 (7 bases). Germline loops: CDR1 MGHDK, CDR2 SYGVNS. CDR3 length equals 16 residues. V shed 6 bases and J shed 3 bases, with 18 bases lying between them. This chain's CDR3 is CASRDVRGGYYNEQFF. Written as DNA, the CDR3 is TGTGCCAGCAGGGATGTGAGGGGGGGCTACTACAATGAGCAGTTCTTC.

This clone has just one count. This chain joins TRBV6-2 or TRBV6-3 and TRBJ2-1; the match to TRBD2 covers 7 bases. The V gene's germline CDR1 is MNHEY and CDR2 SVGEGT. This CDR3 has 13 amino acids. Trimming cost V 4 bases and J 7 bases; bases outside gene matches: 4. The CDR3 protein is CASSSALANEQFF. The CDR3 nucleotides are TGTGCCAGCAGTTCAGCACTAGCGAATGAGCAGTTCTTC.

V gene TRBV5-1 combines with J gene TRBJ1-2, with TRBD1 matching 9 bases. Trimming cost V 4 bases and J 4 bases; bases outside gene matches: 11. Looked up from germline, CDR1 is SGHRS and CDR2 is YFSETQ. The CDR3 length is 16 residues. The CDR3 protein is CASSRGGQGSGYGYTF. The CDR3 DNA sequence: TGCGCCAGCAGCAGAGGGGGACAGGGAAGCGGCTATGGCTACACCTTC.

The table lists this clone with a count of one. V and J are TRBV7-6 and TRBJ2-5; 12 positions agree with TRBD2. After removal of 1 base from V and 5 bases from J, the junction contained 11 bases not matched to a gene. Per germline, CDR1 SGHVS and CDR2 FNYEAQ. CDR3 length: 18 residues. CDR3 in DNA: TGTGCCAGCAGCTTAGGGGCGACTAGCGGGAGAGGGAGGGAGACCCAGTACTTC. It specifies CASSLGATSGRGRETQYF. Full variable domain (missing parts from reference TRBV7-6 and TRBJ2-5): GAGVSQSPRYKVTKRGQDVALRCDPISGHVSLYWYRQALGQGPEFLTYFNYEAQQDKSGLPNDRFSAERPEGSISTLTIQRTEQRDSAMYRCASSLGATSGRGRETQYFGPGTRLLVL.

The chain links TRBV7-6 to TRBJ1-1; no firm D call. V lost 1 base to trimming and J lost 6 bases, with 9 bases between them. Germline assignment: CDR1 SGHVS and CDR2 FNYEAQ. The CDR3 spans 13 residues. The chain's CDR3 is CASSLGSSAEAFF. The CDR3 coding sequence is TGTGCCAGCAGCTTAGGATCAAGCGCTGAAGCTTTCTTT.

The V call is TRBV7-2, the J call TRBJ1-6; unclear D gene. Germline V gene data show CDR1 as SGHTA and CDR2 as FQGNSA. CDR3 length: 16 amino acids. V was clipped by 1 base and J by 0 bases, with 7 bases between them. In DNA, the CDR3 is TGTGCCAGCAGCTTAGATTTGAGCTCCTATAATTCACCCCTCCACTTT. This gives the protein CASSLDLSSYNSPLHF. The full variable domain, completed using reference TRBV7-2 and TRBJ1-6, is GAGVSQSPSNKVTEKGKDVELRCDPISGHTALYWYRQSLGQGLEFLIYFQGNSAPDKSGLPSDRFSAERTGGSVSTLTIQRTQQEDSAVYLCASSLDLSSYNSPLHFGNGTRLTVT.

The V and J genes are TRBV4-1 and TRBJ1-4; 9 bases are a match to TRBD1. Per germline, CDR1 MGHRA and CDR2 YSYEKL. With V trimmed by 0 bases and J by 5 bases, 7 bases remained unmatched. The CDR3 loop spans 17 amino acids. In DNA form, the CDR3 reads TGCGCCAGCAGCCAAGATCTTCCCGGGACAGGGAATGAAAAACTGTTTTTT. The encoded protein is CASSQDLPGTGNEKLFF.

The chain combines TRBV6-5 with TRBJ1-2, with D hard to call. Looked up from germline, CDR1 is MNHEY and CDR2 is SVGAGI. This CDR3 is 14 amino acids long. V lost 0 bases and J 4 bases, leaving 9 bases between the germline ends. The CDR3 nucleotides read TGTGCCAGCAGTTACTCGAGGCGGTTCTATGGCTACACCTTC. Its translation is CASSYSRRFYGYTF.

The rearrangement uses TRBV5-1 and TRBJ2-2; D remains ambiguous. Germline V CDR1 and CDR2: SGHRS, YFSETQ. This CDR3 has 14 amino acids. V lost 2 bases and J 1 base, leaving 6 bases between the germline ends. The CDR3 sequence is CASSFQVNTGELFF. The CDR3 DNA reads TGCGCCAGCAGCTTCCAGGTGAACACCGGGGAGCTGTTTTTT. Based on the CDR3 plus reference TRBV5-1 and TRBJ2-2, the full variable domain is KAGVTQTPRYLIKTRGQQVTLSCSPISGHRSVSWYQQTPGQGLQFLFEYFSETQRNKGNFPGRFSGRQFSNSRSEMNVSTLELGDSALYLCASSFQVNTGELFFGEGSRLTVL.

The rearrangement links TRBV5-6 to TRBJ1-1; TRBD1 matches 7 bases. Germline values: CDR1 SGHDT, CDR2 YYEEEE. The CDR3 length is 12 residues. J gave up 6 bases and V 3 bases, and 2 bases lay outside the gene matches. The CDR3 DNA is TGTGCCAGCAGCTGGGGACAGTCTGAAGCTTTCTTT. The encoded protein is CASSWGQSEAFF.

The V call is TRBV2, the J call TRBJ2-7; no firm D call. The V gene's germline CDR1 is SNHLY and CDR2 FYNNEI. Trimming left V 7 bases short and J 0 bases short, with 7 bases between. This CDR3 contains 12 residues. In nucleotides, the CDR3 is TGTGCCAGCATCCGAGGCTCCTACGAGCAGTACTTC. Amino acid sequence: CASIRGSYEQYF.

The genes are TRBV6-5 and TRBJ1-5; D perhaps matches TRBD1 (6 bases). This CDR3 contains 14 residues. V dropped 0 bases and J dropped 6 bases, with 9 bases sitting between them. From germline, CDR1 is MNHEY and CDR2 SVGAGI. For the CDR3, the DNA is TGTGCCAGCAGTTACTCCACAGGGTCTCAGCCCCAGCATTTT. It is translated as CASSYSTGSQPQHF.

The CDR3 bases are TGTGCCAGTAGTGTTGGGACAGGGGCCCAGGGCGGGACCCAGTACTTC. This gives the protein CASSVGTGAQGGTQYF. This chain joins TRBV19 and TRBJ2-5; 10 bases line up with TRBD1. The J segment lost 7 bases and the V segment lost 5 bases, leaving 13 bases of the junction unmatched. CDR3 length: 16 residues. CDR1 and CDR2 from the germline V gene are LNHDA and SQIVND (reference sequence).

This chain links TRBV4-1 with TRBJ1-6; 8 bases fit TRBD1. Looked up from germline, CDR1 is MGHRA and CDR2 is YSYEKL. V shed 1 base and J 9 bases; nucleotides not matched to a gene: 2. The CDR3 contains 14 residues. The CDR3 loop reads CASSQAGTGSPLHF. CDR3 DNA: TGCGCCAGCAGCCAAGCGGGGACAGGTTCACCCCTCCACTTT.

The chain carries TRBV9 and TRBJ2-7; D is unclear. The CDR3 runs to 13 residues. Germline CDR1 is SGDLS and CDR2 is YYNGEE. Between the trimmed V and J ends, which lost 4 bases and 6 bases, there was a span of 14 bases. Written as DNA, the CDR3 is TGTGCCAGCAGCCCCCGAGTCACCGCCGAGCAGTACTTC. Translation gives CASSPRVTAEQYF.

The chain recombines TRBV14 with TRBJ2-1; 12 bases map to TRBD2. The CDR3 length is 14 residues. Germline V gene data show CDR1 as SGHDN and CDR2 as FVKESK. J gave up 7 bases and V 7 bases, and 5 bases lay outside the gene matches. CDR3 in amino acids: CASKQLAGGNEQFF. The CDR3 nucleotides are TGTGCCAGCAAACAGCTAGCGGGAGGGAATGAGCAGTTCTTC.